Listed here is a single T cell receptor beta chain. Its specificity is unknown. Germline-derived CDR1 and CDR2 are SGHRS and YFSETQ. Trimming pared 4 bases from V and 4 bases from J, leaving 12 bases between. The CDR3 runs to 14 residues. The sample belongs to a study of shared clonotypes between healthy human individuals. Study results and caveats: Naive subsets typically showed greater estimated richness than memory subsets. Sharing across four donors was highest in naive CD4 (roughly 5%) and lowest in memory CD8 (0.4%). Even with large depth, rarefaction showed that sorted-subset sequencing was incomplete.

Naive CD8 cells were CD45RO-negative, positively selected for CCR7, excluding terminally differentiated effector memory CD45RA+ cells. In the original processing: Because ImmunoSEQ provided only junction sequences with no quality scores, the filtering differed. Clones were sequenced by immunoSEQ multiplex PCR, and TCRdb holds only the in-frame ones, with some missing. The D gene and trimming were derived from the DNA, and the V and J assignments and clone size from that table. Of about 2.1 million clones in the sample, just over 90% were seen once. Sequenced sample: naive CD8+ T cells from PBMCs. The chain employs TRBV5-1 and TRBJ1-3; D is unresolved. The source of this sequence is a young man in good health. Some clones in this sample may be carry-over from other donors' samples. The CDR3: CASSVDLSGNTIYF. Written as DNA, the CDR3 is TGCGCCAGCAGCGTGGACTTATCCGGAAACACCATATATTTT.